This is a list of T cell receptor beta chains from one sample in a study of beta chain features in type 1 diabetes. Sequenced by immunoSEQ multiplex PCR; TCRdb stores in-frame clones only, minus some. The repertoire holds some 220,000 clones, with roughly 10% as singletons. Specimen: central memory CD4+ T cells from blood. All receptors come from a young man in good health. The CDR3 runs from the conserved cysteine through the conserved F or W. Each record gives: CDR3 protein, CDR3 DNA, D gene, V gene, clone size, J gene. The D gene is left open where the match is weak. Size tells how often a clone was seen (once, few, many) or the class of an expanded clone, and some rows leave it out.

CDR3aa: CASSGRGAQETQYF
CDR3nt: TGTGCCAGCAGCGGACGGGGGGCTCAAGAGACCCAGTACTTC
d_gene: .
v_gene: TRBV21-1
abundance: .
j_gene: TRBJ2-5

CDR3aa: CASSWDWDSYNEQFF
CDR3nt: TGTGCCAGCAGCTGGGACTGGGACTCCTACAATGAGCAGTTCTTC
d_gene: .
v_gene: TRBV11-1
abundance: few
j_gene: TRBJ2-1

CDR3aa: CAWSVLRTGDGYTF
CDR3nt: TGTGCCTGGAGTGTACTCAGGACAGGGGACGGCTACACCTTC
d_gene: TRBD1
v_gene: TRBV30
abundance: many
j_gene: TRBJ1-2

CDR3aa: CSLRQGAAETQYF
CDR3nt: TGCAGCTTACGACAGGGCGCCGCGGAGACCCAGTACTTC
d_gene: TRBD1
v_gene: TRBV29-1
abundance: few
j_gene: TRBJ2-5

CDR3aa: CSVEDQESYGYTF
CDR3nt: TGCAGCGTTGAAGATCAGGAATCCTATGGCTACACCTTC
d_gene: .
v_gene: TRBV29-1
abundance: .
j_gene: TRBJ1-2

CDR3aa: CASSIWDTEAFF
CDR3nt: TGTGCCAGCAGCATCTGGGACACTGAAGCTTTCTTT
d_gene: .
v_gene: TRBV21-1
abundance: .
j_gene: TRBJ1-1

CDR3aa: CATATGNTGELFF
CDR3nt: TGTGCTACGGCGACAGGGAACACCGGGGAGCTGTTTTTT
d_gene: .
v_gene: TRBV6-5
abundance: few
j_gene: TRBJ2-2

CDR3aa: CASSFFALGETQYF
CDR3nt: TGTGCCAGCAGCTTCTTTGCTTTGGGAGAGACCCAGTACTTC
d_gene: .
v_gene: TRBV7-8
abundance: few
j_gene: TRBJ2-5

CDR3aa: CASSSSGSSYNEQFF
CDR3nt: TGCGCCAGCAGCTCTAGCGGGAGCTCCTACAATGAGCAGTTCTTC
d_gene: TRBD2
v_gene: TRBV5-1
abundance: many
j_gene: TRBJ2-1

CDR3aa: CASSIGLADEQYF
CDR3nt: TGTGCCAGTAGTATAGGGCTAGCGGATGAGCAGTACTTC
d_gene: TRBD2
v_gene: TRBV19
abundance: .
j_gene: TRBJ2-7

CDR3aa: CASSPEPGQKSSYNEQFF
CDR3nt: TGTGCCAGCAGCCCAGAACCAGGACAGAAGAGCTCCTACAATGAGCAGTTCTTC
d_gene: .
v_gene: TRBV11-2
abundance: .
j_gene: TRBJ2-1

CDR3aa: CASTKASGGTGELFF
CDR3nt: TGTGCCAGCACCAAAGCCTCGGGGGGAACCGGGGAGCTGTTTTTT
d_gene: TRBD2
v_gene: TRBV7-9
abundance: .
j_gene: TRBJ2-2

CDR3aa: CATSRDKTGGGYTF
CDR3nt: TGTGCCACCAGCAGAGATAAGACAGGAGGAGGCTACACCTTC
d_gene: .
v_gene: TRBV15
abundance: few
j_gene: TRBJ1-2

CDR3aa: CASTNRGTGELFF
CDR3nt: TGTGCCAGCACCAACAGGGGAACCGGGGAGCTGTTTTTT
d_gene: TRBD1
v_gene: TRBV2
abundance: many
j_gene: TRBJ2-2

CDR3aa: CASSLGADYGYTF
CDR3nt: TGTGCCAGCAGCTTAGGGGCGGACTATGGCTACACCTTC
d_gene: .
v_gene: TRBV7-9
abundance: .
j_gene: TRBJ1-2

CDR3aa: CASSTGGFPYEQYF
CDR3nt: TGTGCCAGCAGCACAGGGGGATTCCCCTACGAGCAGTACTTC
d_gene: TRBD1
v_gene: TRBV7-2
abundance: few
j_gene: TRBJ2-7

CDR3aa: CATSRLTWEEQTEAFF
CDR3nt: TGTGCCACCAGCAGACTTACTTGGGAGGAACAGACTGAAGCTTTCTTT
d_gene: .
v_gene: TRBV15
abundance: .
j_gene: TRBJ1-1

CDR3aa: CSVALPQETQYF
CDR3nt: TGCAGCGTTGCCCTCCCCCAAGAGACCCAGTACTTC
d_gene: .
v_gene: TRBV29-1
abundance: .
j_gene: TRBJ2-5

CDR3aa: CASSQGLRSYEQYF
CDR3nt: TGTGCCAGCAGCCAGGGACTCCGCTCCTACGAGCAGTACTTC
d_gene: .
v_gene: TRBV14
abundance: few
j_gene: TRBJ2-7

CDR3aa: CASSLGQTMNTEAFF
CDR3nt: TGTGCCAGCAGCTTGGGACAGACCATGAACACTGAAGCTTTCTTT
d_gene: TRBD1
v_gene: TRBV7-2
abundance: .
j_gene: TRBJ1-1

CDR3aa: CSVKAGGDTGELFF
CDR3nt: TGCAGCGTTAAAGCGGGAGGAGACACCGGGGAGCTGTTTTTT
d_gene: TRBD2
v_gene: TRBV29-1
abundance: .
j_gene: TRBJ2-2

CDR3aa: CASRAGTETQYF
CDR3nt: TGTGCCAGCAGGGCGGGGACTGAGACCCAGTACTTC
d_gene: .
v_gene: TRBV2
abundance: many
j_gene: TRBJ2-5

CDR3aa: CASSLTGPNTEAFF
CDR3nt: TGTGCCAGCAGCTTAACAGGGCCAAACACTGAAGCTTTCTTT
d_gene: .
v_gene: TRBV7-3
abundance: .
j_gene: TRBJ1-1

CDR3aa: CASSQDRNTDGYTF
CDR3nt: TGCGCCAGCAGCCAAGATAGAAACACGGATGGCTACACCTTC
d_gene: .
v_gene: TRBV4-3
abundance: .
j_gene: TRBJ1-2

CDR3aa: CATQPGTHSYEQYF
CDR3nt: TGTGCCACCCAGCCCGGGACCCACTCCTACGAGCAGTACTTC
d_gene: .
v_gene: TRBV6-1
abundance: .
j_gene: TRBJ2-7

CDR3aa: CAWENSGRARNEQFF
CDR3nt: TGTGCCTGGGAAAATAGCGGGAGGGCTAGGAATGAGCAGTTCTTC
d_gene: TRBD2
v_gene: TRBV30
abundance: few
j_gene: TRBJ2-1

CDR3aa: CASSGKIYEQYF
CDR3nt: TGTGCCAGCAGTGGGAAAATCTACGAGCAGTACTTC
d_gene: .
v_gene: TRBV28
abundance: few
j_gene: TRBJ2-7

CDR3aa: CASSSWTGSKNIQYF
CDR3nt: TGTGCCAGCAGTTCCTGGACAGGTTCCAAAAACATTCAGTACTTC
d_gene: TRBD1
v_gene: TRBV27
abundance: few
j_gene: TRBJ2-4

CDR3aa: CASSVALTNTDTQYF
CDR3nt: TGTGCCAGCAGCGTAGCATTGACGAACACAGATACGCAGTATTTT
d_gene: .
v_gene: TRBV9
abundance: .
j_gene: TRBJ2-3

CDR3aa: CASSESPTPGKLFF
CDR3nt: TGTGCCAGCAGTGAATCCCCCACTCCGGGGAAACTGTTTTTT
d_gene: .
v_gene: TRBV6-1
abundance: few
j_gene: TRBJ1-4

CDR3aa: CASSEAGTSLAEQYF
CDR3nt: TGTGCCAGCAGTGAAGCTGGGACTAGCCTGGCCGAGCAGTACTTC
d_gene: TRBD2
v_gene: TRBV2
abundance: few
j_gene: TRBJ2-7

CDR3aa: CASSQDLAEQFF
CDR3nt: TGTGCCAGCAGCCAAGATTTGGCTGAGCAGTTCTTC
d_gene: .
v_gene: TRBV4-2
abundance: .
j_gene: TRBJ2-1

CDR3aa: CAWSGGGGSNQPQHF
CDR3nt: TGTGCCTGGTCAGGAGGGGGGGGAAGCAATCAGCCCCAGCATTTT
d_gene: .
v_gene: TRBV30
abundance: few
j_gene: TRBJ1-5

CDR3aa: CASRNGGAILQETQYF
CDR3nt: TGCGCCAGCAGAAACGGGGGGGCGATCCTCCAAGAGACCCAGTACTTC
d_gene: TRBD2
v_gene: TRBV5-1
abundance: .
j_gene: TRBJ2-5

CDR3aa: CASSLARRAANTGELFF
CDR3nt: TGTGCCAGCAGCTTAGCTCGGCGGGCCGCGAACACCGGGGAGCTGTTTTTT
d_gene: .
v_gene: TRBV7-2
abundance: .
j_gene: TRBJ2-2